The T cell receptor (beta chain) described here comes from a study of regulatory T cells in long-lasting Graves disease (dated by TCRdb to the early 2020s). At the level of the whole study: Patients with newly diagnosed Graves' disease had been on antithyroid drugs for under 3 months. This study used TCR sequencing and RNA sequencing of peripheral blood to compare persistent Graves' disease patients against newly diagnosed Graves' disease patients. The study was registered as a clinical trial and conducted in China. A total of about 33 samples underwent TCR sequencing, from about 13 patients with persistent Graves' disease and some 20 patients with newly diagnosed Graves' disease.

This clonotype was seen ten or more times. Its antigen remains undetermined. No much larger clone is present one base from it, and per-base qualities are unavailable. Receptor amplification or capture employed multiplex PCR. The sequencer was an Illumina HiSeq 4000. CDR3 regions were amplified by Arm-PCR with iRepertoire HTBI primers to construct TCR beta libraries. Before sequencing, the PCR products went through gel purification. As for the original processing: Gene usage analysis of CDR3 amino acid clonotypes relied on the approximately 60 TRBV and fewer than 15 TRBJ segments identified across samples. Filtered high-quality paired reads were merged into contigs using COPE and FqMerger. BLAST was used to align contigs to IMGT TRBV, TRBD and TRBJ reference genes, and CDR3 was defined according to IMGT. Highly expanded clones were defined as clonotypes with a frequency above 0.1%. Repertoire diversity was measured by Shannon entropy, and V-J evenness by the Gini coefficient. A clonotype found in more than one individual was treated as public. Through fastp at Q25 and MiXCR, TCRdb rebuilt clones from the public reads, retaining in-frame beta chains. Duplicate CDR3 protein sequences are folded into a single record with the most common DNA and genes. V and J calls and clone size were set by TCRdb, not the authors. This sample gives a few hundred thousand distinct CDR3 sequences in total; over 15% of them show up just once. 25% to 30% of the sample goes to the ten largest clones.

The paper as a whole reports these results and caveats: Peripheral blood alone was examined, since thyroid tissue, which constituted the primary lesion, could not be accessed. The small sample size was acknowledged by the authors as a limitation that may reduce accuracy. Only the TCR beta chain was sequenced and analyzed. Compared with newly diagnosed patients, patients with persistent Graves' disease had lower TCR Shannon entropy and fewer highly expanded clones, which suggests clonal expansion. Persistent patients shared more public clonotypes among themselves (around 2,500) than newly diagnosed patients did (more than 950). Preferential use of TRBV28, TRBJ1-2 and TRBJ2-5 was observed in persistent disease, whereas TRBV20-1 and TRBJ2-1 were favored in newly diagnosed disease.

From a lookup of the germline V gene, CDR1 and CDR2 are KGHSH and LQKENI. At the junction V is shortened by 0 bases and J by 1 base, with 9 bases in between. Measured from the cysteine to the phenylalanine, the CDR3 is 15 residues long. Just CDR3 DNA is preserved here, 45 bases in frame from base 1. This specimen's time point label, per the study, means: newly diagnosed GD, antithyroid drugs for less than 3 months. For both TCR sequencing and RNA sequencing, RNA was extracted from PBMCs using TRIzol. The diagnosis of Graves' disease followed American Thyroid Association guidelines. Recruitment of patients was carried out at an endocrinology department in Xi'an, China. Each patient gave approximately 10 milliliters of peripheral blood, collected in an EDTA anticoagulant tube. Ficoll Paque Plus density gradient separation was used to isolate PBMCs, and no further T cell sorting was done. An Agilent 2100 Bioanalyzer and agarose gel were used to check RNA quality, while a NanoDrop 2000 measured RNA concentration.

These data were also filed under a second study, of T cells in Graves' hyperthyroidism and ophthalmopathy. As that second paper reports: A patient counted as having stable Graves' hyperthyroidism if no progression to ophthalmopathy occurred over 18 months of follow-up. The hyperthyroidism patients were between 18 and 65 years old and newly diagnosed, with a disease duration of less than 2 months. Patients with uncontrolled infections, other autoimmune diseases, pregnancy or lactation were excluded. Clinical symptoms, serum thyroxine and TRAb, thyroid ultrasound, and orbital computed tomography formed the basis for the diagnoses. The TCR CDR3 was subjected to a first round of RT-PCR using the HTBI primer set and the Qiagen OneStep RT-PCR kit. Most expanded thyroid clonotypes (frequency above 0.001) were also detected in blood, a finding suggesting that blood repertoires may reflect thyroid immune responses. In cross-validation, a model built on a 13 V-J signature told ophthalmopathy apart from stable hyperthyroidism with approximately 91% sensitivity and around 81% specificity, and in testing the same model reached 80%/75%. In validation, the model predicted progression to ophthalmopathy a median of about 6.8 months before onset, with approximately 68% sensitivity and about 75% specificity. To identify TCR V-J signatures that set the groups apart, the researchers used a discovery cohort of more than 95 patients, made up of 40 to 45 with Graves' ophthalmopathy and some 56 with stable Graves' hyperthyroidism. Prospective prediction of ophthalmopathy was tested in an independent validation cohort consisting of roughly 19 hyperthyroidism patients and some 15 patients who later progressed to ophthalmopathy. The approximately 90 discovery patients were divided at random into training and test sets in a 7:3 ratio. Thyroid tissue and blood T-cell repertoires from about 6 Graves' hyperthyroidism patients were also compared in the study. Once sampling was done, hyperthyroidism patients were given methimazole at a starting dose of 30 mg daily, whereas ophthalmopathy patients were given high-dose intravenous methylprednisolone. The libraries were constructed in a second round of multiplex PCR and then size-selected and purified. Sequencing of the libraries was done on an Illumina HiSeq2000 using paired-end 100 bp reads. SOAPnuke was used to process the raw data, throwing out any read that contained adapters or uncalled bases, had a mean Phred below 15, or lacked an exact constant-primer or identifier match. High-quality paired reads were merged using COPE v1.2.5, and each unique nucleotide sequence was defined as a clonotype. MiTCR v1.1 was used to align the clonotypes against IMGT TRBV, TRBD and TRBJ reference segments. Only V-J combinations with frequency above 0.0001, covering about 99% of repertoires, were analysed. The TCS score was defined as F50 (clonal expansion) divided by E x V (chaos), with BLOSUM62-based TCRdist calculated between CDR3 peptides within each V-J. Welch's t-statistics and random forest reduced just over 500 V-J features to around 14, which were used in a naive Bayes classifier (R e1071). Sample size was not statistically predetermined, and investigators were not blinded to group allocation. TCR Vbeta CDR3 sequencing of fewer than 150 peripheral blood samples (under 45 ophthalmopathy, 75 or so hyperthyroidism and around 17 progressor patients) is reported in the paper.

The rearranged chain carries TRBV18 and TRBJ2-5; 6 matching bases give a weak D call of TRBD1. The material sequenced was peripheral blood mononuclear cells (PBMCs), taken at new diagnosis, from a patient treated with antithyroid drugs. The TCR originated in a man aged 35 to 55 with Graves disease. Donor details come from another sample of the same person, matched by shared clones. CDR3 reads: CASSPPGQPQETQYF. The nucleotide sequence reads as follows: TGTGCCAGCTCACCACCAGGACAGCCCCAAGAGACCCAGTACTTC.